Listed below are T cell receptor beta chains from one sample, sequenced in a study of blood T cell repertoires in COVID-19. TCRdb keeps only in-frame clones here, not all; method: immunoSEQ multiplex PCR. The sample records over 150,000 clones, about 88% being singletons. The specimen was PBMCs or T cells enriched from blood (not recorded which). The receptors originated from a man aged 45-65 years who had recovered from COVID-19. CDR3s include the opening cysteine and the closing phenylalanine or tryptophan. D genes are given only for firm matches. Expanded clones are given a class, and other clones once, few, many or no size at all.

CDR3 DNA: TGTGCCTGGAGTAAGGGGTTGAACACTGAAGCTTTCTTT; CDR3 protein: CAWSKGLNTEAFF; clone size: few; V gene: TRBV30; D gene: NA; CDR3 length: 13; J gene: TRBJ1-1
CDR3 DNA: TGTGCCAGCAGCTTACCGTTCCCCCGACTAGCGGAAAAAGAGACCCAGTACTTC; CDR3 protein: CASSLPFPRLAEKETQYF; clone size: NA; V gene: TRBV7-9; D gene: TRBD2; CDR3 length: 18; J gene: TRBJ2-5
CDR3 DNA: TGTGCCAGCAGCGTAGAAGCGGGGGGGCCGTATGAGCAGTTCTTC; CDR3 protein: CASSVEAGGPYEQFF; clone size: NA; V gene: TRBV9; D gene: TRBD2; CDR3 length: 15; J gene: TRBJ2-1
CDR3 DNA: TGTGCCAGCACGCGGGGGGGGAGAAACATTCAGTACTTC; CDR3 protein: CASTRGGRNIQYF; clone size: NA; V gene: TRBV6-5; D gene: TRBD2; CDR3 length: 13; J gene: TRBJ2-4
CDR3 DNA: TGTGCCAGCAGCTCGACAGGGGGGGTACTTGGAGACAAAAACATTCAGTACTTC; CDR3 protein: CASSSTGGVLGDKNIQYF; clone size: NA; V gene: TRBV7-3; D gene: TRBD1; CDR3 length: 18; J gene: TRBJ2-4
CDR3 DNA: TGTGCCAGCAGCCGAGAGACATACTCTGGGGCCAACGTCCTGACTTTC; CDR3 protein: CASSRETYSGANVLTF; clone size: NA; V gene: TRBV3-1/TRBV3-2; D gene: NA; CDR3 length: 16; J gene: TRBJ2-6
CDR3 DNA: TGTGCCAGCTCCCCAGGACAGGGCGGGAACACTGAAGCTTTCTTT; CDR3 protein: CASSPGQGGNTEAFF; clone size: NA; V gene: TRBV18; D gene: TRBD1; CDR3 length: 15; J gene: TRBJ1-1
CDR3 DNA: TGTGCCAGCAGCCAACCGGGACAGGGGGCTCATACCATATATTTT; CDR3 protein: CASSQPGQGAHTIYF; clone size: NA; V gene: TRBV5-5; D gene: TRBD1; CDR3 length: 15; J gene: TRBJ1-3
CDR3 DNA: TGTGCCAGCAGTGAAGTCTGGGCCGGATCCGGTTCACCCCTCCACTTT; CDR3 protein: CASSEVWAGSGSPLHF; clone size: few; V gene: TRBV6-1; D gene: NA; CDR3 length: 16; J gene: TRBJ1-6
CDR3 DNA: TGTGCCAGCAGCCTTAGTGACAGGCCGACACCCTATGGCTACACCTTC; CDR3 protein: CASSLSDRPTPYGYTF; clone size: NA; V gene: TRBV3-1/TRBV3-2; D gene: NA; CDR3 length: 16; J gene: TRBJ1-2
CDR3 DNA: TGTGCCAGCAGCCAAGATGGGACAGGGGGTAATGGCTACACCTTC; CDR3 protein: CASSQDGTGGNGYTF; clone size: few; V gene: TRBV4-2; D gene: TRBD1; CDR3 length: 15; J gene: TRBJ1-2
CDR3 DNA: TGTGCCAGCAGCTTAAACAAGGGGCTCCGAGAGACCCAGTACTTC; CDR3 protein: CASSLNKGLRETQYF; clone size: NA; V gene: TRBV11-2; D gene: NA; CDR3 length: 15; J gene: TRBJ2-5
CDR3 DNA: TGTGCCAGCAGCTCCATCTCTACCGGAGAGCTTAGGAAGACCCAGTACTTC; CDR3 protein: CASSSISTGELRKTQYF; clone size: NA; V gene: TRBV7-2; D gene: NA; CDR3 length: 17; J gene: TRBJ2-5
CDR3 DNA: TGTGCCATCAGGTCGGACAGGGACGGCACTGAAGCTTTCTTT; CDR3 protein: CAIRSDRDGTEAFF; clone size: NA; V gene: TRBV10-3; D gene: TRBD1; CDR3 length: 14; J gene: TRBJ1-1
CDR3 DNA: TGTGCCAGCAGGACAGGGACGAACACCGGGGAGCTGTTTTTT; CDR3 protein: CASRTGTNTGELFF; clone size: NA; V gene: TRBV7-8; D gene: TRBD1; CDR3 length: 14; J gene: TRBJ2-2
CDR3 DNA: TGTGCCAGCAGCCAAGTGCAGAGACTAGCTATCGGGACCGGGGAGCTGTTTTTT; CDR3 protein: CASSQVQRLAIGTGELFF; clone size: once; V gene: TRBV3-1/TRBV3-2; D gene: TRBD2; CDR3 length: 18; J gene: TRBJ2-2
CDR3 DNA: TGTGCCAGCAGCTTGGATACTAGCGGGAGCAATGAGCAGTTCTTC; CDR3 protein: CASSLDTSGSNEQFF; clone size: NA; V gene: TRBV5-4; D gene: TRBD2; CDR3 length: 15; J gene: TRBJ2-1
CDR3 DNA: TGTGCCAGTAGTATGGGCAGGGGATACGAGCAGTACTTC; CDR3 protein: CASSMGRGYEQYF; clone size: NA; V gene: TRBV19; D gene: NA; CDR3 length: 13; J gene: TRBJ2-7